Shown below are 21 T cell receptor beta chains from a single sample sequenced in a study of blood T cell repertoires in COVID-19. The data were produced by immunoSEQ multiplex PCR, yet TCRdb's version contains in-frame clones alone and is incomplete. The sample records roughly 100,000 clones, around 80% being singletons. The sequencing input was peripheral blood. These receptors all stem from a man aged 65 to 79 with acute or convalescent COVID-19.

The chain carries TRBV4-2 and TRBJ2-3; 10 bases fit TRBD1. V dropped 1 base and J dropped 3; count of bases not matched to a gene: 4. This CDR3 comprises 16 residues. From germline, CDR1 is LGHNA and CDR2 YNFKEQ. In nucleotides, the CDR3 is TGTGCCAGCAGCCAAGGAGGGGACAGGGGAACAGATACGCAGTATTTT. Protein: CASSQGGDRGTDTQYF.

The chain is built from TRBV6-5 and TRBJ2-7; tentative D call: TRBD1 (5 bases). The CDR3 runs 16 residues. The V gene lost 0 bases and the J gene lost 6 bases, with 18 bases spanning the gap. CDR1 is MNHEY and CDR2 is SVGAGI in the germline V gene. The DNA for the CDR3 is TGTGCCAGCAGTTACTCGATTGTCAGGGTAAAAAGCGAGCAGTACTTC. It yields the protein CASSYSIVRVKSEQYF.

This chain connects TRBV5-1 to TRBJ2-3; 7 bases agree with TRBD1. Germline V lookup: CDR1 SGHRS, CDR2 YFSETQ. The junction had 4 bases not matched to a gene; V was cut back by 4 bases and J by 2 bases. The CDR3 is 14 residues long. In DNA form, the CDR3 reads TGCGCCAGCAGCATCGGGACAGCCACAGATACGCAGTATTTT. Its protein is CASSIGTATDTQYF.

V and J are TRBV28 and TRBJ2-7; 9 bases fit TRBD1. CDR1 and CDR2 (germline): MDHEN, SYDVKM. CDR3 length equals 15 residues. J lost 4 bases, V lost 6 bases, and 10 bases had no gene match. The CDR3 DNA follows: TGTGCCAGCAGAAGCCAGGGACAGGGAGGATACGAGCAGTACTTC. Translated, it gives CASRSQGQGGYEQYF. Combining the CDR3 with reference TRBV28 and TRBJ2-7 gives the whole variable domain DVKVTQSSRYLVKRTGEKVFLECVQDMDHENMFWYRQDPGLGLRLIYFSYDVKMKEKGDIPEGYSVSREKKERFSLILESASTNQTSMYLCASRSQGQGGYEQYFGPGTRLTVT.

The CDR3 loop reads CASSRRLAGVGEQFF. DNA for the CDR3: TGTGCCAGCAGTCGCAGACTAGCGGGAGTTGGGGAGCAGTTCTTC. The rearrangement joins TRBV27 to TRBJ2-1; 12 bases align to TRBD2. With 5 bases clipped from V and 10 bases from J, the junction kept 9 bases outside the gene matches. The CDR3 length is 15 residues. CDR1 is MNHEY and CDR2 is SMNVEV in the germline V gene (reference sequence).

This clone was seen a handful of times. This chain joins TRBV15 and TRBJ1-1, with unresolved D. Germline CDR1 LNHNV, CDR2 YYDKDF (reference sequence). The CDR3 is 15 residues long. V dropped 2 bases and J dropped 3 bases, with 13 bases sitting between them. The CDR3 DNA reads TGTGCCACCAGCAGAAGGGCGGGGTGGGACACTGAAGCTTTCTTT. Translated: CATSRRAGWDTEAFF. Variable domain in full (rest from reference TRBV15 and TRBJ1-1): DAMVIQNPRYQVTQFGKPVTLSCSQTLNHNVMYWYQQKSSQAPKLLFHYYDKDFNNEADTPDNFQSRRPNTSFCFLDIRSPGLGDTAMYLCATSRRAGWDTEAFFGQGTRLTVV.

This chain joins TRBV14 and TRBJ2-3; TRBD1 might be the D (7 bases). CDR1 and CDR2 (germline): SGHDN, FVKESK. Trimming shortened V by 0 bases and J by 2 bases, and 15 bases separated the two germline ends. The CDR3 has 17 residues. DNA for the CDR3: TGTGCCAGCAGCCAAGAGGGGGGACAGACCTTCACAGATACGCAGTATTTT. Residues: CASSQEGGQTFTDTQYF.

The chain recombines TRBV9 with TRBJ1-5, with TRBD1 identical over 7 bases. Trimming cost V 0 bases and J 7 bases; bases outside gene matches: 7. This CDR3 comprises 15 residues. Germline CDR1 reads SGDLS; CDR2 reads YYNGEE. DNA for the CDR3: TGTGCCAGCAGCGTAGGGGCAGGGGGAGAACAGCCCCAGCATTTT. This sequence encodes CASSVGAGGEQPQHF.

CDR3 coding DNA: TGTGCCAGCAGCTTAACGGCCCGCACAGATACGCAGTATTTT. Encoded protein: CASSLTARTDTQYF. The chain is built from TRBV7-3 and TRBJ2-3, with unresolved D. CDR1 is SGHTA and CDR2 is FQGTGA in the germline V gene. The V gene lost 0 bases and the J gene lost 1 base, with 5 bases spanning the gap. This CDR3 region has 14 residues.

The CDR3 bases are TGTGCCAGCAGCTTAGGCCGGGACAGGGGAAACCCTGGCTACACCTTC. This translates into CASSLGRDRGNPGYTF. The chain carries TRBV7-2 and TRBJ1-2; 10 positions match TRBD1. Trimming took 1 base from V and 7 from J; bases not matched to a gene: 9. The CDR3 is 16 amino acids. CDR1 and CDR2 from the germline V gene are SGHTA and FQGNSA. Variable domain in full (rest from reference TRBV7-2 and TRBJ1-2): GAGVSQSPSNKVTEKGKDVELRCDPISGHTALYWYRQSLGQGLEFLIYFQGNSAPDKSGLPSDRFSAERTGGSVSTLTIQRTQQEDSAVYLCASSLGRDRGNPGYTFGSGTRLTVV.

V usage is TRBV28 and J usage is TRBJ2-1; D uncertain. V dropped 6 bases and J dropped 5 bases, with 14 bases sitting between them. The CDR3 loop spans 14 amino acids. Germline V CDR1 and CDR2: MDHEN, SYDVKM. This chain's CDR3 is CASRSGTPHNEQFF. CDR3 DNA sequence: TGTGCCAGCAGGTCCGGTACGCCCCACAATGAGCAGTTCTTC.

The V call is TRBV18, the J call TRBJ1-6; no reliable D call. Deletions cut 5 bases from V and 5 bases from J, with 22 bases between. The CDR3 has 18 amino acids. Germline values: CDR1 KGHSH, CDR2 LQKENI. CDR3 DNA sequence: TGTGCCAGCTCAACTTTGAGAAAGGATCGGAGAGATAATTCACCCCTCCACTTT. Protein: CASSTLRKDRRDNSPLHF. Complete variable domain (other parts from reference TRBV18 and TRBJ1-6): NAGVMQNPRHLVRRRGQEARLRCSPMKGHSHVYWYRQLPEEGLKFMVYLQKENIIDESGMPKERFSAEFPKEGPSILRIQQVVRGDSAAYFCASSTLRKDRRDNSPLHFGNGTRLTVT.

In nucleotides, the CDR3 is TGTGCCAGCAGCCTAGGCCTCGAGACCCAGTACTTC. It translates to CASSLGLETQYF. This sequence joins TRBV28 and TRBJ2-5; D ambiguous. The CDR3 is made up of 12 amino acids. Deletions cut 6 bases from V and 5 bases from J, with 10 bases between. In germline, CDR1 is MDHEN, CDR2 SYDVKM.

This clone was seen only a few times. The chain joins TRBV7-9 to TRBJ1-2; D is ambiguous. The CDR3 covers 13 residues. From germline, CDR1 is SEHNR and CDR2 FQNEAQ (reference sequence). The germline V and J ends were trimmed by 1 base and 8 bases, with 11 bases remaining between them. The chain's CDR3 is CASSLGTLWGYTF. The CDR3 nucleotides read TGTGCCAGCAGCTTAGGCACTCTCTGGGGCTACACCTTC.

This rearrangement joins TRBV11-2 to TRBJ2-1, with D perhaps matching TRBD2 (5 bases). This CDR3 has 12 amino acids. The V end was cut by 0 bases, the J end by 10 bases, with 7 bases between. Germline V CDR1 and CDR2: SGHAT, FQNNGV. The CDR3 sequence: CASSLDEGEQFF. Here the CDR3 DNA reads TGTGCCAGCAGCTTAGACGAGGGCGAGCAGTTCTTC.

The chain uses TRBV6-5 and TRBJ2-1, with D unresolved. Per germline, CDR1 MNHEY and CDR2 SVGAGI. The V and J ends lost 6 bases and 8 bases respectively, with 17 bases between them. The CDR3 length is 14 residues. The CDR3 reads CASRLTGPPHEQFF. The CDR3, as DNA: TGTGCCAGCAGATTGACTGGCCCTCCACATGAGCAGTTCTTC.

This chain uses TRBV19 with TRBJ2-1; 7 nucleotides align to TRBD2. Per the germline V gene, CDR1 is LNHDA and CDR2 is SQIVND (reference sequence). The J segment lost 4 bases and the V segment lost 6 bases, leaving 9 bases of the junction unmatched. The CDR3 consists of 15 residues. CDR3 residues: CASSLPGRMYNEQFF. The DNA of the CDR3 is TGTGCCAGTAGCCTTCCCGGGAGGATGTACAATGAGCAGTTCTTC.

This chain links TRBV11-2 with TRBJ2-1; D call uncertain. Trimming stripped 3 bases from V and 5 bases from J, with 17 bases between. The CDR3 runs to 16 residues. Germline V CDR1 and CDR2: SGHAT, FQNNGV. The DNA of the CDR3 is TGTGCCAGCAGCTTTAAGCGTTCGCCCCCGAACAATGAGCAGTTCTTC. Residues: CASSFKRSPPNNEQFF.

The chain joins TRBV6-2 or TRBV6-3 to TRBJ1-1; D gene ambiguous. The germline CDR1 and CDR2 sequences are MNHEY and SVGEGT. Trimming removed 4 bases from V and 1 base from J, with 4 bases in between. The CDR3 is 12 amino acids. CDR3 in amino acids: CASSSGNTEAFF. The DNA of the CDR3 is TGTGCCAGCAGTTCAGGGAACACTGAAGCTTTCTTT.

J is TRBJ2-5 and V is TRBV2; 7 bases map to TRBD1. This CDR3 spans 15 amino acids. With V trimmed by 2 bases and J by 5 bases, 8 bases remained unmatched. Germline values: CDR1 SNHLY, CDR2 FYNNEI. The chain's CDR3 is CASSEWALQGETQYF. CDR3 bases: TGTGCCAGCAGTGAATGGGCCTTACAGGGGGAGACCCAGTACTTC.

For the CDR3, the DNA is TGTGCCAGCAGGGACAGAAATTTCGGGGAGCTGTTTTTT. Protein sequence: CASRDRNFGELFF. The chain links TRBV6-5 to TRBJ2-2, with D maybe TRBD1 (6 bases). Looked up from germline, CDR1 is MNHEY and CDR2 is SVGAGI. Trimming took off 6 bases at V and 7 bases at J, with 12 bases between the two ends. The CDR3 runs to 13 residues.